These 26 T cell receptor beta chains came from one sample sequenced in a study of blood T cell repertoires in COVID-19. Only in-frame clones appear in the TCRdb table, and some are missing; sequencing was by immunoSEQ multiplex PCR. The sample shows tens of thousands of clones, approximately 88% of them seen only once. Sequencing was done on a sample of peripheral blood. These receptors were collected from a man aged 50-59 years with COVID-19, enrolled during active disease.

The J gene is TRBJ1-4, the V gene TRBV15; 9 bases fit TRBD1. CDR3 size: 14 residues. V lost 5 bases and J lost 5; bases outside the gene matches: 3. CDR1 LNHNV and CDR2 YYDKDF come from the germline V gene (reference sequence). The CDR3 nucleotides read TGTGCCACCAGCTCCGGGACAGGGAATGAAAAACTGTTTTTT. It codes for CATSSGTGNEKLFF.

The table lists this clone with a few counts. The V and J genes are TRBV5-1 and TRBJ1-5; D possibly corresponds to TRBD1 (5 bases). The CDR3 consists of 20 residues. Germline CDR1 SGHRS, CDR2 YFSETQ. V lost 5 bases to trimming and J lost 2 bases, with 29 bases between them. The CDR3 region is CASRSPPGWGVRCCNQPQHF. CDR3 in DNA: TGCGCCAGCAGGTCTCCTCCAGGGTGGGGGGTCCGATGTTGCAATCAGCCCCAGCATTTT. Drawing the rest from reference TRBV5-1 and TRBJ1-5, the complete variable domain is KAGVTQTPRYLIKTRGQQVTLSCSPISGHRSVSWYQQTPGQGLQFLFEYFSETQRNKGNFPGRFSGRQFSNSRSEMNVSTLELGDSALYLCASRSPPGWGVRCCNQPQHFGDGTRLSIL.

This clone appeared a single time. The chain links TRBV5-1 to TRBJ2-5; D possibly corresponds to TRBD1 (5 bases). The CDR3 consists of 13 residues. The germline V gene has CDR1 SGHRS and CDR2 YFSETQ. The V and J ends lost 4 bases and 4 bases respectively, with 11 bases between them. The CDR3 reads CASSIGHVETQYF. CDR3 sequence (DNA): TGCGCCAGCAGCATAGGACATGTAGAGACCCAGTACTTC.

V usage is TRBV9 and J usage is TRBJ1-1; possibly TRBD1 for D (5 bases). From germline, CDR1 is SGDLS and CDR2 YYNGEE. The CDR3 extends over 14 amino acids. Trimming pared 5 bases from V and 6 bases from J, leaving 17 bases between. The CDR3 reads CASSVSRWGPEAFF. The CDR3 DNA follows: TGTGCCAGCAGTGTGTCCAGGTGGGGCCCTGAAGCTTTCTTT.

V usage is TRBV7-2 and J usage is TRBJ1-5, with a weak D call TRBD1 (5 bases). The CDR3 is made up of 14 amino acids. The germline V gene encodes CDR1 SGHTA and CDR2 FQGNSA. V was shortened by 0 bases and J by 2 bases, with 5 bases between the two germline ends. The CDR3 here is CASSLAGGNQPQHF. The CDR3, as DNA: TGTGCCAGCAGCTTAGCAGGGGGCAATCAGCCCCAGCATTTT.

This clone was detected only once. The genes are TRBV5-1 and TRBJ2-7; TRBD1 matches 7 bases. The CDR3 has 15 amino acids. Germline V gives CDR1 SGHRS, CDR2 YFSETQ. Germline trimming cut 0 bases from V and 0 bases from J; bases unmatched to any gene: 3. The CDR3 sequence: CASSLVDRSSYEQYF. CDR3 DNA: TGCGCCAGCAGCTTGGTGGACAGGAGCTCCTACGAGCAGTACTTC.

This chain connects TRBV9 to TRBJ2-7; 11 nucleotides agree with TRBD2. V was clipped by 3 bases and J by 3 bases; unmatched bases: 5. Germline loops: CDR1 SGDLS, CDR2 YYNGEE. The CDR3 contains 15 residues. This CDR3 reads CASSALAGGFYEQYF. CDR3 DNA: TGTGCCAGCAGCGCCCTAGCGGGGGGTTTCTACGAGCAGTACTTC.

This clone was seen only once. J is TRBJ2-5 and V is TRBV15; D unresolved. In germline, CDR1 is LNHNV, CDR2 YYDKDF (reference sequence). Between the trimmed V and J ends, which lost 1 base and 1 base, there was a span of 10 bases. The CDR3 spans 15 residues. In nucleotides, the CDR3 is TGTGCCACCAGCAGAGCACCGGTCGGCCAAGAGACCCAGTACTTC. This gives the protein CATSRAPVGQETQYF. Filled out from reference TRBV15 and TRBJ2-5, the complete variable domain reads DAMVIQNPRYQVTQFGKPVTLSCSQTLNHNVMYWYQQKSSQAPKLLFHYYDKDFNNEADTPDNFQSRRPNTSFCFLDIRSPGLGDTAMYLCATSRAPVGQETQYFGPGTRLLVL.

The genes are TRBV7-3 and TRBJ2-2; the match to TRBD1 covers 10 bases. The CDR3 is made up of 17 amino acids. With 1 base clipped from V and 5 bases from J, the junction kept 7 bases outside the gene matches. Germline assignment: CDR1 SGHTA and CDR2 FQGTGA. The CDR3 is CASSLSPGQGLTGELFF. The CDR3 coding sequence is TGTGCCAGCAGCTTAAGCCCGGGACAGGGGTTGACCGGGGAGCTGTTTTTT.

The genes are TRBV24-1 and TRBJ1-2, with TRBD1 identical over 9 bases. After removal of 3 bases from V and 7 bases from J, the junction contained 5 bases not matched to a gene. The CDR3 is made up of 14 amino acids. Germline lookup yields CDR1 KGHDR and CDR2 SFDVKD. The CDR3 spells CATSDPQGAFGYTF. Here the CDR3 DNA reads TGTGCCACCAGTGATCCACAGGGGGCGTTTGGCTACACCTTC.

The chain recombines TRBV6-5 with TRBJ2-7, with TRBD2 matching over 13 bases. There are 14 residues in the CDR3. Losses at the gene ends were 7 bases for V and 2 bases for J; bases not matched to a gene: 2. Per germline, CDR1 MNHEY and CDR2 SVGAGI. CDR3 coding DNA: TGTGCCAGCACACTAGCGGGGGGGGCCTACGAGCAGTACTTC. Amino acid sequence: CASTLAGGAYEQYF.

CDR3 region: CASSEGLGGGELFF. The CDR3 coding sequence is TGCGCCAGCAGTGAGGGGCTGGGGGGCGGGGAGCTGTTTTTT. V and J are TRBV10-2 and TRBJ2-2; D is perhaps TRBD2 (6 bases). Germline CDR1 WSHSY, CDR2 SAAADI. Trimming took off 2 bases at V and 7 bases at J, with 11 bases between the two ends. The CDR3 runs 14 residues.

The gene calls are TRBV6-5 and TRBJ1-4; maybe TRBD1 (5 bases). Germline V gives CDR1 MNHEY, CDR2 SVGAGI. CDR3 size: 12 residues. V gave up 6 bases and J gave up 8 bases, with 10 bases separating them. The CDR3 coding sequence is TGTGCCAGCAGGGCAGGGCTGGAAAAACTGTTTTTT. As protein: CASRAGLEKLFF.

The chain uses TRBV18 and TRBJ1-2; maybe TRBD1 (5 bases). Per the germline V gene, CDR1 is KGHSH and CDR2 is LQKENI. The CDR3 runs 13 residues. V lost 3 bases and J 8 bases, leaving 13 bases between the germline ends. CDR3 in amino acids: CASSPAQGGGYTF. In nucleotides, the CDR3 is TGTGCCAGCTCACCCGCCCAGGGAGGGGGCTACACCTTC.

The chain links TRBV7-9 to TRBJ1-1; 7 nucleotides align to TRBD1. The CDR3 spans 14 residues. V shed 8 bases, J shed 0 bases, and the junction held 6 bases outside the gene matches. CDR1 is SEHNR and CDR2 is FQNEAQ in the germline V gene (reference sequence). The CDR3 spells CASGPQGMNTEAFF. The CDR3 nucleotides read TGTGCCAGCGGCCCACAGGGGATGAACACTGAAGCTTTCTTT.

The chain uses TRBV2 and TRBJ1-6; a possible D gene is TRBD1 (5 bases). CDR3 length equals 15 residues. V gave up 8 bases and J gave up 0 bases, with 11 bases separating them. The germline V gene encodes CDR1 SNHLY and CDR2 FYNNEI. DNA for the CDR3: TGTGCCAGCGGGTCGGGGGACTCCTATAATTCACCCCTCCACTTT. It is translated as CASGSGDSYNSPLHF.

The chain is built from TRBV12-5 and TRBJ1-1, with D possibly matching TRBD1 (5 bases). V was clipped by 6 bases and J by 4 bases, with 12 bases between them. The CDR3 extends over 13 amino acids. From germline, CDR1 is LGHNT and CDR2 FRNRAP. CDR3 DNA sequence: TGTGCTAGTGGGATTCAGGGAAGCACTGAAGCTTTCTTT. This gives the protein CASGIQGSTEAFF.

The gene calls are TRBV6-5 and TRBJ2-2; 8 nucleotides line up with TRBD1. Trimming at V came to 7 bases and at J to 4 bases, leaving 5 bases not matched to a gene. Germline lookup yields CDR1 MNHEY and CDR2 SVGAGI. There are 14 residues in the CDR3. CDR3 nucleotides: TGTGCCAGCACCCGGACAGGGACCACCGGGGAGCTGTTTTTT. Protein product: CASTRTGTTGELFF.

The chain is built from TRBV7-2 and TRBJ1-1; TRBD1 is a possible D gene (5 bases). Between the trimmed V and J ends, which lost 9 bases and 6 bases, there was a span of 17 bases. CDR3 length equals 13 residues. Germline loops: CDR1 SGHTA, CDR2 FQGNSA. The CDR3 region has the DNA TGTGCCAGTACAGGTGGAGTATTTTCTGAAGCTTTCTTT. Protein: CASTGGVFSEAFF.

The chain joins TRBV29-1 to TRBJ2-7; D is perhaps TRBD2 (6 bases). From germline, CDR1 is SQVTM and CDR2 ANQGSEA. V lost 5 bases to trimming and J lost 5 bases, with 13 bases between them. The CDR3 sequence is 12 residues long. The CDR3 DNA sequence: TGCAGCGTTTCGACTAGGTCCCACGAGCAGTACTTC. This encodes CSVSTRSHEQYF.

DNA of the CDR3: TGTGCCAGCAGCTTAGCTAAGAGCACAGATACGCAGTATTTT. Translation gives CASSLAKSTDTQYF. V and J are TRBV11-3 and TRBJ2-3; D unresolved. Deletions cut 1 base from V and 0 bases from J, with 5 bases between. Germline V gene sequence: CDR1 SGHNT, CDR2 YENEEA. This CDR3 spans 14 amino acids.

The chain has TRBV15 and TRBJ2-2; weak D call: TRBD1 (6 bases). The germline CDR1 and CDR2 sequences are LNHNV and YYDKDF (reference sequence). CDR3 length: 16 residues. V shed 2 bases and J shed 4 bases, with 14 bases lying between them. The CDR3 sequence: CATSRLGGPVTGELFF. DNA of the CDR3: TGTGCCACCAGCAGACTTGGGGGCCCAGTCACCGGGGAGCTGTTTTTT. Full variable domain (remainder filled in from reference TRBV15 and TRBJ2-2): DAMVIQNPRYQVTQFGKPVTLSCSQTLNHNVMYWYQQKSSQAPKLLFHYYDKDFNNEADTPDNFQSRRPNTSFCFLDIRSPGLGDTAMYLCATSRLGGPVTGELFFGEGSRLTVL.

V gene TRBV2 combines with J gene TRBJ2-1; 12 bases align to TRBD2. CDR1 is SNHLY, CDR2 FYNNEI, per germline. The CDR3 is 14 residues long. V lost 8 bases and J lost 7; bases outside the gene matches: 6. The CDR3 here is CASLAGGRGNEQFF. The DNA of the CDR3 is TGTGCCAGCCTAGCGGGGGGGCGAGGAAATGAGCAGTTCTTC.

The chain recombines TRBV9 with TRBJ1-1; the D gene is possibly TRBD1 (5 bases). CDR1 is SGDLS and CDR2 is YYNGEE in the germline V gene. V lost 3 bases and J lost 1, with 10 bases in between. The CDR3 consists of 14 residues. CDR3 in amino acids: CASSALTENTEAFF. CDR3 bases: TGTGCCAGCAGCGCTCTGACAGAGAACACTGAAGCTTTCTTT.

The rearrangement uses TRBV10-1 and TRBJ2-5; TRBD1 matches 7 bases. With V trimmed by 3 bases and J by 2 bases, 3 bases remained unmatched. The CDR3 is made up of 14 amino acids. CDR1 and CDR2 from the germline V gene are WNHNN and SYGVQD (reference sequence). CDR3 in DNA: TGCGCCAGCAGTGATCAACAGGGGCAAGAGACCCAGTACTTC. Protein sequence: CASSDQQGQETQYF.

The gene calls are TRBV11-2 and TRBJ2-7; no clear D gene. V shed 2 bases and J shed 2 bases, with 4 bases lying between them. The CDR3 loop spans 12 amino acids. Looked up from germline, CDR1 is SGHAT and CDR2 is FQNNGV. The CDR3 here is CASSLYPYEQYF. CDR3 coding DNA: TGTGCCAGCAGCTTATATCCCTACGAGCAGTACTTC.